This T cell receptor beta chain emerged from a study of neurological immune-mediated disorders. TCRdb processed the 5' RACE reads anew with MiXCR; each CDR3 protein has one entry. Of just over 50,000 distinct CDR3 sequences detected, around 3.5% appear once; the ten largest clones hold more than 5%. This clonotype has at least ten counts. V lost 5 bases and J 8 bases, leaving 9 bases between the germline ends. Germline CDR1 MNHEY, CDR2 SVGAGI. This CDR3 has 12 amino acids. This TCR derives from a man aged 40-49 years with multiple sclerosis. V gene TRBV6-5 combines with J gene TRBJ2-2; D unclear. Sequencing was performed on PBMCs. CDR3 coding DNA: TGTGCCAGCAGTGCCTATACGGGGGAGCTGTTTTTT. It yields the protein CASSAYTGELFF.